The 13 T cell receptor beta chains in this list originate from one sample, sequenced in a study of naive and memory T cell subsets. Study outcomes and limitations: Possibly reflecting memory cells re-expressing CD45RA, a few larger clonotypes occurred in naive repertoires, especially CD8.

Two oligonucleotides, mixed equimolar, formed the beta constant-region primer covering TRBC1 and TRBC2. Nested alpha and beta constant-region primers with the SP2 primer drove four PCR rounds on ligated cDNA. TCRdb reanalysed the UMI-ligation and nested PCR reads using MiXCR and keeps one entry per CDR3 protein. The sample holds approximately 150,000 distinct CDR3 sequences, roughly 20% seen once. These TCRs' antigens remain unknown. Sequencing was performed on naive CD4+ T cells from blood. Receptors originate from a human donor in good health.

This CDR3 reads CASSGGQGVHEQFF. CDR3 DNA: TGTGCCAGCAGTGGGGGACAGGGCGTACATGAGCAGTTCTTC. The chain couples TRBV6-2 or TRBV6-3 to TRBJ2-1; 9 nucleotides match TRBD1. Germline V CDR1 and CDR2: MNHEY, SVGEGT. The CDR3 sequence is 14 residues long. The ends lost 5 bases at V and 8 bases at J; junction bases unmatched: 7.

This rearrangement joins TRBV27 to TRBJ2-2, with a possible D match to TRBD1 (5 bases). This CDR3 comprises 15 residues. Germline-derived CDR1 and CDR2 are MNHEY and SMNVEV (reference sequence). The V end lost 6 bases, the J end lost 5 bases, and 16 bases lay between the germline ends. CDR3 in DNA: TGTGCCAGCAGGCGCAGGGCGCCCCTAACCGGGGAGCTGTTTTTT. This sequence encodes CASRRRAPLTGELFF.

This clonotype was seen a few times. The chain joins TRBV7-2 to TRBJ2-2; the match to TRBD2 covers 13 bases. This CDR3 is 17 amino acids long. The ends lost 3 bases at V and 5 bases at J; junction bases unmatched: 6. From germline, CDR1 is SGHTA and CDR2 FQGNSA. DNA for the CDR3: TGTGCCAGCAGCTTCCCCAGGACTAGCGGGAGAACCGGGGAGCTGTTTTTT. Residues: CASSFPRTSGRTGELFF.

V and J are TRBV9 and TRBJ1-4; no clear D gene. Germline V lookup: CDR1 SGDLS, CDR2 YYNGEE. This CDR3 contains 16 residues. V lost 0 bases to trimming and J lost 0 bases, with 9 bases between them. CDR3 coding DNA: TGTGCCAGCAGCGTAGCCCCCACAGCAACTAATGAAAAACTGTTTTTT. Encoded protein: CASSVAPTATNEKLFF.

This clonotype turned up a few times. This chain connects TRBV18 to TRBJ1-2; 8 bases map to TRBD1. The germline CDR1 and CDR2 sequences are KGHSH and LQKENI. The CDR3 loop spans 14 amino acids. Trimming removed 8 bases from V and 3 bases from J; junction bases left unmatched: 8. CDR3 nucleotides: TGTGCCAGCGCTATGACAGGGGTTGACTATGGCTACACCTTC. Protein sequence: CASAMTGVDYGYTF.

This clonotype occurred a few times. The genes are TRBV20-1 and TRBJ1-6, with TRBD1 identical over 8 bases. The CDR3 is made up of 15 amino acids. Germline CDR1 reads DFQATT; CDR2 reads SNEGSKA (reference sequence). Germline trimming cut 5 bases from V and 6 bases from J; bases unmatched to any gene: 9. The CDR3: CSAGIPGQVNSPLHF. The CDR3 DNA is TGCAGTGCTGGAATCCCGGGACAGGTTAATTCACCCCTCCACTTT.

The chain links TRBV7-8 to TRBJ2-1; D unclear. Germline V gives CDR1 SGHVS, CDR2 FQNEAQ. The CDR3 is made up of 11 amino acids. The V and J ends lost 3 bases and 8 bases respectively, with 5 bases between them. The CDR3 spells CASSFGHEQFF. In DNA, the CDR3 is TGTGCCAGCAGCTTTGGGCATGAGCAGTTCTTC.

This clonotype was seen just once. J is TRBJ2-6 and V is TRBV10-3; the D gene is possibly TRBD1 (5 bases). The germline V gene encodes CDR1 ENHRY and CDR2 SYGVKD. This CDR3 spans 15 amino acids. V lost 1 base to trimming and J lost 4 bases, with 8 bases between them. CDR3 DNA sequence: TGTGCCATCAGTGAGTTTGGGGCCGGGGCCAACGTCCTGACTTTC. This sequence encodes CAISEFGAGANVLTF.

CDR3 coding DNA: TGTGCCAGCAGTCCGCGCCTGGGGACCGGGGAGCTGTTTTTT. It codes for CASSPRLGTGELFF. The chain joins TRBV12-3 or TRBV12-4 to TRBJ2-2; D is uncertain. This CDR3 is built from 14 residues. Trimming pared 5 bases from V and 5 bases from J, leaving 12 bases between.

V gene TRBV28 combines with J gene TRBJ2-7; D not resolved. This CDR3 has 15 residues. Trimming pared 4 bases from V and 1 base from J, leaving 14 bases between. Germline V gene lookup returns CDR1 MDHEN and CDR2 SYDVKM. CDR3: CASSSPGRISYEQYF. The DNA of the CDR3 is TGTGCCAGCAGTTCCCCAGGACGTATTTCCTACGAGCAGTACTTC.

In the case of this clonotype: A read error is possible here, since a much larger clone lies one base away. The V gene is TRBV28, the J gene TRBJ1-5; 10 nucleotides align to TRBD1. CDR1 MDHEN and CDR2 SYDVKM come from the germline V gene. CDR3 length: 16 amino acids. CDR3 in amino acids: CVSSLSTGGQGQPQHF. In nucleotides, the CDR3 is TGTGTCAGCAGTTTGTCGACAGGGGGCCAGGGTCAGCCCCAGCATTTT.

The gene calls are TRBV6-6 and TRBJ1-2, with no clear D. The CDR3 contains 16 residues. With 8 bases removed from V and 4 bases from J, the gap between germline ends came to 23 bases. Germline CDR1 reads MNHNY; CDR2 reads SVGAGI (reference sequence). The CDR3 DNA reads TGTGCCAGCCTATCCTCGAGGTCGTCAGGCGCCTATGGCTACACCTTC. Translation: CASLSSRSSGAYGYTF.

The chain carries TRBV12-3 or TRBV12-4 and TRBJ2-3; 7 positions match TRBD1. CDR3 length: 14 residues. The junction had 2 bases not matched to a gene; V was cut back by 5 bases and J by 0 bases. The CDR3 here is CASSGTASTDTQYF. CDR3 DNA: TGTGCCAGCAGTGGGACAGCCAGCACAGATACGCAGTATTTT.